The 26 T cell receptor beta chains given below trace back to one sample, sequenced in a study of T cells in Graves' hyperthyroidism and ophthalmopathy. Amplified TCR beta CDR3 regions derived from RNA transcripts. The HTBI primer set was used in a first-round RT-PCR of the TCR CDR3. From the multiplex PCR reads, TCRdb called clonotypes with MiXCR, one entry per CDR3 protein. The sample carries about 59,000 distinct CDR3 sequences, roughly 58% recorded once. The specimen was blood. The source of these receptors is a woman aged 55-69 years with Graves' ophthalmopathy.

Regarding this clonotype: At one end, the junction sequence differs from germline, possibly due to a read error. The chain combines TRBV28 with TRBJ2-3; D might be TRBD1 (6 bases). CDR1 and CDR2 (germline): MDHEN, SYDVKM. The CDR3 runs 15 residues. The CDR3: CASSVWTVLTDTQYF. The CDR3 DNA is TGTGCCAGCAGTGTATGGACAGTGCTCACAGATACGCAGTATTTT.

This clonotype is labeled medium-sized. J is TRBJ1-2 and V is TRBV19; D unclear. CDR1 is LNHDA and CDR2 is SQIVND in the germline V gene (reference sequence). The CDR3 spans 14 residues. V shed 6 bases and J shed 0 bases, with 11 bases lying between them. CDR3 amino acids: CASSRGLANYGYTF. The CDR3 nucleotides are TGTGCCAGTAGCCGTGGCCTCGCTAACTATGGCTACACCTTC.

By share, this clonotype counts as large. The chain uses TRBV6-2 or TRBV6-3 and TRBJ1-5; 7 bases map to TRBD1. V lost 10 bases to trimming and J lost 4 bases; unmatched junction nucleotides: 7. Per the germline V gene, CDR1 is MNHEY and CDR2 is SVGEGT. This CDR3 has 13 residues. For the CDR3, the DNA is TGTGCCACCACTGACAGGGAGAATCAGCCCCAGCATTTT. Translation: CATTDRENQPQHF.

This clonotype was observed a handful of times. The V call is TRBV5-1, the J call TRBJ2-2; a possible D gene is TRBD1 (6 bases). Trimming left V 7 bases short and J 0 bases short, with 13 bases between. This CDR3 comprises 15 residues. The germline gives CDR1 SGHRS, CDR2 YFSETQ. The CDR3 is CASSFSGANTGELFF. CDR3 nucleotides: TGCGCCAGCTCTTTTTCAGGGGCGAACACCGGGGAGCTGTTTTTT.

The genes are TRBV7-8 and TRBJ1-6; no clear D. The CDR3 sequence is 12 residues long. Germline V gives CDR1 SGHVS, CDR2 FQNEAQ. V lost 0 bases, J lost 17 bases, and 11 bases lay in between. CDR3 nucleotides: TGTGCCAGCAGCTTAGCCCGAGGGTCGATCCACTTT. It yields the protein CASSLARGSIHF.

The chain links TRBV19 to TRBJ2-7; TRBD1 agrees at 8 bases. There are 14 residues in the CDR3. Trimming took 7 bases from V and 5 from J; bases not matched to a gene: 10. The germline V gene encodes CDR1 LNHDA and CDR2 SQIVND (reference sequence). The CDR3 DNA sequence: TGTGCCAGTATCCCGACAGGGGCGCTTCACGAGCAGTACTTC. Its translation is CASIPTGALHEQYF.

This clonotype has ten or more counts. This chain joins TRBV6-1 and TRBJ2-3; D is uncertain. Germline assignment: CDR1 MNHNS and CDR2 SASEGT. This CDR3 has 13 residues. With 6 bases removed from V and 0 bases from J, the gap between germline ends came to 7 bases. DNA for the CDR3: TGTGCCAGCAGACAACCTAGCACAGATACGCAGTATTTT. Translating it yields CASRQPSTDTQYF.

The rearrangement joins TRBV6-2 or TRBV6-3 to TRBJ1-4, with D possibly being TRBD1 (5 bases). Germline V gene lookup returns CDR1 MNHEY and CDR2 SVGEGT. The CDR3 totals 15 residues. Trimming cost V 10 bases and J 8 bases, with 23 bases left between them. CDR3 in amino acids: CATTDGARGREKLFF. The CDR3 nucleotides read TGTGCCACCACTGACGGGGCTCGCGGGCGCGAAAAACTGTTTTTT.

This sequence joins TRBV6-5 and TRBJ2-7, with D tentatively TRBD1 (5 bases). The CDR3 runs 11 residues. Germline V gives CDR1 MNHEY, CDR2 SVGAGI. CDR3 protein: CASGAFHEQYF. The CDR3 DNA reads as TGTGCAAGTGGGGCTTTCCACGAGCAGTACTTC.

Remarks on this clonotype: This is likely a read error, given that the CDR3 carries no conserved phenylalanine or tryptophan at its end. The rearrangement joins TRBV6-1 to TRBJ2-1; tentative D call: TRBD2 (5 bases). Germline CDR1 is MNHNS and CDR2 is SASEGT. The length of the CDR3 is 15 residues. This CDR3 is CAGSEGGRSGYEQFS. The CDR3 nucleotides are TGTGCCGGCAGTGAAGGAGGCAGGTCTGGCTATGAGCAGTTCTCC.

This clonotype has only one observation. The chain combines TRBV6-4 with TRBJ2-1; 9 bases map to TRBD1. The junction had 3 bases not matched to a gene; V was cut back by 5 bases and J by 1 base. CDR3 length: 15 residues. The germline gives CDR1 MRHNA, CDR2 SNTAGT. CDR3 amino acids: CASSSGTGSYNEQFF. CDR3 DNA sequence: TGTGCCAGCAGTTCCGGGACAGGGTCCTACAATGAGCAGTTCTTC.

This clonotype was seen at least ten times. This chain joins TRBV2 and TRBJ2-3, with 7 bases lining up with TRBD1. Germline CDR1 reads SNHLY; CDR2 reads FYNNEI. This CDR3 comprises 13 residues. J gave up 0 bases and V 7 bases, and 1 base lay outside the gene matches. CDR3 residues: CASKTGSTDTQYF. The CDR3 DNA follows: TGTGCCAGCAAGACAGGGAGCACAGATACGCAGTATTTT.

Relative to its sample, this clonotype is medium-sized (0.01 to 0.1%). The V call is TRBV5-6, the J call TRBJ1-2; 10 nucleotides line up with TRBD1. CDR1 is SGHDT, CDR2 YYEEEE, per germline. The CDR3 extends over 16 amino acids. J gave up 4 bases and V 1 base, and 7 bases lay outside the gene matches. CDR3 sequence: CASSLPPGQGPYGYTF. The DNA for the CDR3 is TGTGCCAGCAGCTTGCCCCCGGGACAGGGGCCCTATGGCTACACCTTC.

The chain recombines TRBV5-4 with TRBJ2-1, with D unresolved. CDR1 and CDR2 from the germline V gene are SGHNT and YYREEE (reference sequence). The length of the CDR3 is 16 residues. The ends were cut back, 5 bases at V and 0 bases at J, with 15 bases in the middle. The CDR3 here is CASSARDILSYNEQFF. CDR3 bases: TGTGCCAGCAGTGCTAGAGATATCCTCTCCTACAATGAGCAGTTCTTC.

Ten or more counts support this clonotype. The rearrangement uses TRBV7-2 and TRBJ1-6; a weak D match, TRBD1 (5 bases). CDR1 is SGHTA, CDR2 FQGNSA, per germline. The CDR3 is 17 amino acids. The V end was cut by 0 bases, the J end by 0 bases, with 9 bases between. As DNA, the CDR3 is TGTGCCAGCAGCTTAGCCCAGGGAAGCTCCTATAATTCACCCCTCCACTTT. Its protein is CASSLAQGSSYNSPLHF.

This clonotype was recorded many times. V and J are TRBV15 and TRBJ2-7, with TRBD1 identical over 9 bases. Germline V gene data show CDR1 as LNHNV and CDR2 as YYDKDF (reference sequence). Unmatched junction bases numbered 10, after V lost 2 bases and J lost 2 bases. This CDR3 is 17 amino acids long. This CDR3 reads CATSRNPPDRGTYEQYF. As DNA, the CDR3 is TGTGCCACCAGCAGAAATCCCCCGGACAGGGGTACCTACGAGCAGTACTTC.

This clonotype was recorded a few times. This chain uses TRBV15 with TRBJ2-7; no reliable D call. The CDR3 contains 13 residues. CDR1 is LNHNV and CDR2 is YYDKDF in the germline V gene (reference sequence). Trimming pared 0 bases from V and 3 bases from J, leaving 6 bases between. CDR3 DNA: TGTGCCACCAGCAGAGACCCGGGCTACGAGCAGTACTTC. Protein sequence: CATSRDPGYEQYF.

This clonotype was detected many times. The gene calls are TRBV29-1 and TRBJ2-5, with TRBD2 as a possible D gene (5 bases). The germline gives CDR1 SQVTM, CDR2 ANQGSEA. V lost 4 bases, J lost 5 bases, and 14 bases lay in between. The CDR3 has 13 residues. CDR3 sequence (DNA): TGCAGCGTTGGGGAGCTGGGTTGGGAGACCCAGTACTTC. This encodes CSVGELGWETQYF.

Many counts were recorded for this clonotype. This chain uses TRBV5-4 with TRBJ1-4; D uncertain. The CDR3 consists of 13 residues. V was cut by 4 bases and J by 5 bases, with 9 bases left in between. Germline lookup yields CDR1 SGHNT and CDR2 YYREEE (reference sequence). The CDR3, as DNA: TGTGCCAGCAGCCCCGGACCGAATGAAAAACTGTTTTTT. Protein sequence: CASSPGPNEKLFF.

V usage is TRBV10-1 and J usage is TRBJ2-2, with D uncertain. This CDR3 is built from 11 residues. V lost 9 bases and J 8 bases, leaving 10 bases between the germline ends. Germline V gene data show CDR1 as WNHNN and CDR2 as SYGVQD (reference sequence). The CDR3 loop is CASMVGGELFF. The CDR3 region has the DNA TGCGCCAGTATGGTGGGAGGGGAGCTGTTTTTT.

This clonotype showed up just a few times. The junction departs from germline at one end; a sequencing error may be responsible. The chain combines TRBV7-7 with TRBJ2-3; D ambiguous. There are 14 residues in the CDR3. CDR1 SSHAT and CDR2 FNYEAQ come from the germline V gene (reference sequence). CDR3 protein: CASSSGPDTDTQYF. CDR3 nucleotides: TGTGCTAGCAGCTCAGGACCAGACACAGATACGCAGTATTTT.

This clonotype has a count of ten or more. This rearrangement joins TRBV11-1 to TRBJ2-3, with TRBD2 identical over 8 bases. Germline V gives CDR1 SGHAT, CDR2 FQDESV (reference sequence). Trimming cost V 6 bases and J 10 bases; bases outside gene matches: 18. The CDR3 is made up of 16 amino acids. The CDR3 region is CASSPTQAGAIDPQYF. The CDR3 DNA follows: TGTGCCAGCAGTCCAACTCAAGCGGGGGCCATTGACCCGCAGTATTTT.

The V gene is TRBV19, the J gene TRBJ2-7, with TRBD1 matching 7 bases. The CDR3 contains 14 residues. V gave up 5 bases and J gave up 3 bases; unmatched junction bases: 7. CDR1 LNHDA and CDR2 SQIVND come from the germline V gene (reference sequence). For the CDR3, the DNA is TGTGCCAGTAGTCCGCAGGGGGACGGCTACGAGCAGTACTTC. The encoded protein is CASSPQGDGYEQYF.

This clonotype has just a few counts. The J gene is TRBJ2-7, the V gene TRBV7-9, with 10 nucleotides matching TRBD1. V was pared by 7 bases and J by 5 bases, with 11 bases of the junction left unmatched. Per the germline V gene, CDR1 is SEHNR and CDR2 is FQNEAQ (reference sequence). This CDR3 contains 15 residues. CDR3 sequence reads: CASNPSGDRGHEQYF. CDR3 DNA sequence: TGTGCCAGCAACCCCTCCGGGGACAGGGGCCACGAGCAGTACTTC.

V gene TRBV19 combines with J gene TRBJ2-2; TRBD1 matches at 8 bases. The V and J ends lost 6 bases and 5 bases, in that order; junction bases with no gene match: 8. Germline CDR1 and CDR2: LNHDA and SQIVND (reference sequence). The CDR3 covers 15 residues. In DNA, the CDR3 is TGTGCCAGTAGAAAGACAGGGGCAACTACCGGGGAGCTGTTTTTT. Protein sequence: CASRKTGATTGELFF.

The sample holds many counts of this clonotype. This chain links TRBV7-3 with TRBJ1-1, with D tentatively TRBD1 (5 bases). Looked up from germline, CDR1 is SGHTA and CDR2 is FQGTGA. V lost 5 bases to trimming and J lost 2 bases, with 9 bases between them. This CDR3 region has 13 residues. The CDR3 spells CASSTGPNTEAFF. The CDR3 DNA sequence: TGTGCCAGCAGCACGGGGCCCAACACTGAAGCTTTCTTT.